Listed below are T cell receptor beta chains from one sample, sequenced in a study of OX40 agonist ivuxolimab in advanced cancers. The repertoire was sequenced with immunoSEQ multiplex PCR; TCRdb's copy has only in-frame clones and lacks some. The profile covers 50,000 to 65,000 clones, with less than 90% appearing a single time and approximately 0.78% taken by the ten largest. The sample consisted of CD4+ or CD8+ T cells sorted from blood, taken in a trial of the OX40 agonist ivuxolimab. The receptors derive from an adult with an advanced solid tumor such as melanoma, head and neck, liver or kidney cancer. Each CDR3 is given with its conserved first and last residue. A D gene is named only where the DNA matches it firmly. Rows may omit the clone size; those that give it use once, few, many or a size class.

d_call | clone_size | j_call | v_call | cdr3_nt | cdr3_aa
NA | NA | TRBJ2-3 | TRBV9 | TGTGCCAGCAGCGTAGGGGGAGGCGCGGGCACAGATACGCAGTATTTT | CASSVGGGAGTDTQYF
TRBD1 | NA | TRBJ1-6 | TRBV4-3 | TGCGCCAGCAGCCAAGTTAGCGGGACAGGGGCGAATTCACCCCTCCACTTT | CASSQVSGTGANSPLHF
NA | NA | TRBJ2-3 | TRBV30 | TGTGCCTGGAGCGAAGGGCGGCACACAGATACGCAGTATTTT | CAWSEGRHTDTQYF
NA | NA | TRBJ1-1 | TRBV7-2 | TGTGCCAGCATCCTAGGGACCACCAGAGGAGCTTTCTTT | CASILGTTRGAFF
TRBD2 | NA | TRBJ2-1 | TRBV19 | TGTGCCAGTAGTATATCTAGCGGGAGTGCCTACAATGAGCAGTTCTTC | CASSISSGSAYNEQFF
NA | NA | TRBJ2-2 | TRBV6-6 | TGTGCCAGCATCCGGGGGAACGCCGGGGAGCTGTTTTTT | CASIRGNAGELFF
TRBD1 | NA | TRBJ1-2 | TRBV5-1 | TGCGCCAGCAGCTTGCCAGGGGGGGATGGCTACACCTTC | CASSLPGGDGYTF
TRBD1 | NA | TRBJ1-2 | TRBV25-1 | TGTGCCAGCAGTGATCCGAGTGAGACAGGGTTTAGCGGCTACACCTTC | CASSDPSETGFSGYTF
NA | NA | TRBJ2-7 | TRBV5-8 | TGTGCCAGCAGCTTGCGCGTCTACGAGCAGTACTTC | CASSLRVYEQYF
TRBD1 | NA | TRBJ1-3 | TRBV2 | TGTGCCAGCAAGAGGGACAGGCTTGCGAACACCATATATTTT | CASKRDRLANTIYF
NA | once | TRBJ1-6 | TRBV4-1 | TGCGCCAGCAGCCAACCAGGGAATTCACCCCTCCACTTT | CASSQPGNSPLHF
NA | NA | TRBJ2-4 | TRBV10-3 | TGTGCCATCAGTGAGTCAGGAGAAAACATTCAGTACTTC | CAISESGENIQYF
NA | NA | TRBJ1-2 | TRBV2 | TGTGCCAGCAGTGTCATCGGGGGATCCTATGGCTACACCTTC | CASSVIGGSYGYTF
NA | NA | TRBJ1-1 | TRBV10-3 | TGTGCCATCAGTGACAGGGATCGAGCTTTCTTT | CAISDRDRAFF
TRBD2 | NA | TRBJ2-5 | TRBV6-1 | TGTGCCAGCATCCGACTAGCGGGAGGTGGAGAGACCCAGTACTTC | CASIRLAGGGETQYF
NA | NA | TRBJ1-1 | TRBV13 | TGTGCCAGCAGCGTCAATTTAGGGGGTTTGGACACTGAAGCTTTCTTT | CASSVNLGGLDTEAFF
TRBD1 | NA | TRBJ2-5 | TRBV19 | TGTGCCAGTAGTATAGAAGCAGGGGGATGGGGGACCCAGTACTTC | CASSIEAGGWGTQYF
NA | NA | TRBJ2-5 | TRBV12-5 | TGTGCTAGTGCCAACCCCCAGGGGCCCCAGTACTTC | CASANPQGPQYF
NA | NA | TRBJ1-3 | TRBV11-2 | TGTGCCAGCAGCTTAGAAAGAACAGGAAACACCATATATTTT | CASSLERTGNTIYF
NA | once | TRBJ1-2 | TRBV5-4 | TGTGCCAGCAGCTTGGAAAGGGACTCTGGCTATGGCTACACCTTC | CASSLERDSGYGYTF
TRBD1 | NA | TRBJ1-2 | TRBV18 | TGTGCCAGCTCACCAGACAGGGTAGTTGGCTACACCTTC | CASSPDRVVGYTF
NA | NA | TRBJ1-1 | TRBV14 | TGTGCCAGCAGCAAGACACTGAACACTGAAGCTTTCTTT | CASSKTLNTEAFF